This T cell receptor (beta chain) emerged from a study of Ad26.COV2.S vaccination and SARS-CoV-2 variants. This CDR3 is built from 13 residues. Treatment meaning: some 19 received Ad26.COV2.S at low or high dose, single or two shots; several received placebo; per-sample allocation not given. The samples date from day 63 after the first vaccine or placebo injection. It was Wuhan-strain SARS-CoV-2 spike that the Ad26 vaccine vector expressed. The assay was immunoSEQ multiplex PCR, and TCRdb's table has in-frame clones only and misses some. The data show about 350,000 clones, approximately 84% seen once.

The chain joins TRBV21-1 to TRBJ2-1; the listed D gene, TRBD2, was not tested against the DNA. TRBV21-1 is shown as a pseudogene. Specimen: peripheral blood, collected in a trial of Ad26.COV2.S vaccine versus placebo. The TCR sequence derives from a person aged 18-60 years who received the Ad26.COV2.S COVID-19 vaccine or a placebo. CDR3 sequence (DNA): TGTGCCAGCAGCAAGATGCGCGGGGTTAAGAAGTTCTTC. This codes for CASSKMRGVKKFF.